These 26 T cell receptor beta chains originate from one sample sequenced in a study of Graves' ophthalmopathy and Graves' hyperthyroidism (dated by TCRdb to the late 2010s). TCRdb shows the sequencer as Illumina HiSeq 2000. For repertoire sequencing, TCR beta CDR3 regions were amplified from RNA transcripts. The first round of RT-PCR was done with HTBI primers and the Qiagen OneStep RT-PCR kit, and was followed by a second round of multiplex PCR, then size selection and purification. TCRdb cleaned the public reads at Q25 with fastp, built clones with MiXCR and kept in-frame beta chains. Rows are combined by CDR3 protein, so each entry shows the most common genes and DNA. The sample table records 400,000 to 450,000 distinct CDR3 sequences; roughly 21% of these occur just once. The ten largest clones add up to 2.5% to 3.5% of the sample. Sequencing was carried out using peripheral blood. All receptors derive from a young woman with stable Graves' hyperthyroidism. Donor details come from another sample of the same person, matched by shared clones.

CDR3 sequence reads: CASRPPGTGGYSNQPQHF. The CDR3 nucleotides are TGTGCCAGCAGACCCCCCGGGACAGGGGGCTATAGCAATCAGCCCCAGCATTTT. This chain joins TRBV28 and TRBJ1-5; 12 bases agree with TRBD1. The CDR3 has 18 amino acids. V was clipped by 6 bases and J by 0 bases; unmatched bases: 9. CDR1 and CDR2 (germline): MDHEN, SYDVKM. The variable domain in full, completed from reference TRBV28 and TRBJ1-5, reads DVKVTQSSRYLVKRTGEKVFLECVQDMDHENMFWYRQDPGLGLRLIYFSYDVKMKEKGDIPEGYSVSREKKERFSLILESASTNQTSMYLCASRPPGTGGYSNQPQHFGDGTRLSIL.

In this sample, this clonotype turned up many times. The CDR3: CAWSNEGRSPLHF. Written as DNA, the CDR3 is TGTGCCTGGAGTAACGAGGGGCGTTCACCCCTCCACTTT. V gene TRBV30 combines with J gene TRBJ1-6, with D perhaps TRBD1 (5 bases). Germline V gene sequence: CDR1 GTSNPN, CDR2 SVGIG (reference sequence). This CDR3 has 13 amino acids. Trimming left V 2 bases short and J 9 bases short, with 11 bases between.

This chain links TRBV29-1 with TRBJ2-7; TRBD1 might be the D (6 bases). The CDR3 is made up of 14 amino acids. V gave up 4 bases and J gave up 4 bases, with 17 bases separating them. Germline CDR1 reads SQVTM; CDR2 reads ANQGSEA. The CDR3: CSVVLRGHPYEQYF. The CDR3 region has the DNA TGCAGCGTTGTCCTCAGGGGACACCCTTACGAGCAGTACTTC.

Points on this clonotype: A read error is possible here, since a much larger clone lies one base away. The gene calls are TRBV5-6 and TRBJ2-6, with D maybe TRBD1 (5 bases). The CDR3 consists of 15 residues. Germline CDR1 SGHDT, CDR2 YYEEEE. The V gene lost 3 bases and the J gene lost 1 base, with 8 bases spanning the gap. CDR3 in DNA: TGTGCCAGCAGCTCGGCAGGGTCTGGGGCCAACGTCCTGACTTTC. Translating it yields CASSSAGSGANVLTF.

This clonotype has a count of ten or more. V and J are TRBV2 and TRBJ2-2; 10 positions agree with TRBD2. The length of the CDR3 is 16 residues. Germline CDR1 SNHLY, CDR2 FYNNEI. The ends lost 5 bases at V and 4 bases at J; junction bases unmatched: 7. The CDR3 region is CASSTTSGTPTGELFF. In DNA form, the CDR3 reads TGTGCCAGCAGTACTACTAGCGGGACGCCCACCGGGGAGCTGTTTTTT.

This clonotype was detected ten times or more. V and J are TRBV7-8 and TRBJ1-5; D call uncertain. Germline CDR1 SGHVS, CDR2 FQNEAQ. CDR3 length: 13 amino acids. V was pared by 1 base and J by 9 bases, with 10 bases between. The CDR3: CASSLGVFGPQHF. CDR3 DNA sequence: TGTGCCAGCAGCTTAGGGGTGTTTGGGCCCCAGCATTTT. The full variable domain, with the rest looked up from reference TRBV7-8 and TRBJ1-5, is GAGVSQSPRYKVAKRGQDVALRCDPISGHVSLFWYQQALGQGPEFLTYFQNEAQLDKSGLPSDRFFAERPEGSVSTLKIQRTQQEDSAVYLCASSLGVFGPQHFGDGTRLSIL.

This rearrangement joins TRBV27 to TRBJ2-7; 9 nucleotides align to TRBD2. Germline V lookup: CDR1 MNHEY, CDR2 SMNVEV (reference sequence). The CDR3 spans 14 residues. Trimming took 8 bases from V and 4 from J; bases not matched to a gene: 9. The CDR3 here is CASSNSGRFYEQYF. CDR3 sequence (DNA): TGTGCCAGCTCTAATAGCGGGAGATTTTACGAGCAGTACTTC.

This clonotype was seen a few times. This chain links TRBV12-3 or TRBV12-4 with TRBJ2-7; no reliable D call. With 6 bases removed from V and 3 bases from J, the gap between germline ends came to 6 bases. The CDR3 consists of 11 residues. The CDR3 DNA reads TGTGCCAGCAGCCGCCACTACGAGCAGTACGTC. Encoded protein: CASSRHYEQYV.

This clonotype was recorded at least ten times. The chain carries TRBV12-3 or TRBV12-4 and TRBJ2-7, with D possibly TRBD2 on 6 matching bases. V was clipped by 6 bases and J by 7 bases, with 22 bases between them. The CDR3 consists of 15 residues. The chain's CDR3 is CASSRYSGGVEEQYF. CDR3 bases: TGTGCCAGCAGCCGTTATAGCGGAGGGGTCGAGGAGCAGTACTTC.

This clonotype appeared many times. CDR3 loop: CATSTRRGWTGELFF. CDR3 DNA: TGTGCCACCAGCACCAGACGGGGGTGGACCGGGGAGCTGTTTTTT. V is TRBV15 and J is TRBJ2-2, with D perhaps TRBD2 (6 bases). The CDR3 sequence is 15 residues long. Germline V gene data show CDR1 as LNHNV and CDR2 as YYDKDF (reference sequence). Between the trimmed V and J ends, which lost 4 bases and 5 bases, there was a span of 14 bases.

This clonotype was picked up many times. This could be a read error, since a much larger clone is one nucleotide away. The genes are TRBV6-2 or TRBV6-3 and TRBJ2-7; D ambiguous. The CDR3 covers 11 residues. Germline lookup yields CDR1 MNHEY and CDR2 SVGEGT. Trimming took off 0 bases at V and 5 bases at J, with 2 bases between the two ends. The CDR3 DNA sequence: TGTGCCAGCAGTTACTCGCACGAGCAGTACTTC. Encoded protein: CASSYSHEQYF.

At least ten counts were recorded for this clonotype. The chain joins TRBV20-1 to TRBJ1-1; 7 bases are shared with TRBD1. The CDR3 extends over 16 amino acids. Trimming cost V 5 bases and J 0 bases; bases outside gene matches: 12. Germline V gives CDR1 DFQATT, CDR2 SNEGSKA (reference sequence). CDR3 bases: TGCAGTGCTGACAGGGCTGTGGATTTGATGAACACTGAAGCTTTCTTT. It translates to CSADRAVDLMNTEAFF.

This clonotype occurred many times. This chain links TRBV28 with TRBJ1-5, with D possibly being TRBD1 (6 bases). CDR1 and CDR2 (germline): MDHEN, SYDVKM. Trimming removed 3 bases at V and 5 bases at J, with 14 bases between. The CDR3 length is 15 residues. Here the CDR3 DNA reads TGTGCCAGCAGTTTGTCGGGGGGCCTGTATCAGCCCCAGCATTTT. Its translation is CASSLSGGLYQPQHF.

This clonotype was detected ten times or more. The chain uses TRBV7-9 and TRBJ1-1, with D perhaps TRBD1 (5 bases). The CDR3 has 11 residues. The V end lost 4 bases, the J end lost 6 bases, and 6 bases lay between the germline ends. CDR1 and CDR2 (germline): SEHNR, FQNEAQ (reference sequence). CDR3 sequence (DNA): TGTGCCAGCAGCTGGGGCGCTGAAGCTTTCTTT. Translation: CASSWGAEAFF.

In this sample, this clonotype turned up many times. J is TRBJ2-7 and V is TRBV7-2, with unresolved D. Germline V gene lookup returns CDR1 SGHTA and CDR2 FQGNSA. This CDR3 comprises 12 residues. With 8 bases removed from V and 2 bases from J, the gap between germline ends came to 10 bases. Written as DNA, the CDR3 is TGTGCCAGCGGATCAAGGCCCTACGAGCAGTACTTC. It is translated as CASGSRPYEQYF.

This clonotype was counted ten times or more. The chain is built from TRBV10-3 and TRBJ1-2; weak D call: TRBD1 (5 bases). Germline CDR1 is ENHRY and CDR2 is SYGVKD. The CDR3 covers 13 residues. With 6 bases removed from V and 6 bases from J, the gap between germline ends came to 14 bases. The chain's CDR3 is CAIRGGMEDGYTF. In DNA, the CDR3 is TGTGCCATCAGGGGGGGGATGGAGGATGGCTACACCTTC.

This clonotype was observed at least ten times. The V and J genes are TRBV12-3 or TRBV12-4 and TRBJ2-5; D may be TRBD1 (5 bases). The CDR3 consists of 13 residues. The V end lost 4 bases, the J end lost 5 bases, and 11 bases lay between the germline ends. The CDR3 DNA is TGTGCCAGCAGTTCAGGGTGGTCGGAGACCCAGTACTTC. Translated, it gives CASSSGWSETQYF.

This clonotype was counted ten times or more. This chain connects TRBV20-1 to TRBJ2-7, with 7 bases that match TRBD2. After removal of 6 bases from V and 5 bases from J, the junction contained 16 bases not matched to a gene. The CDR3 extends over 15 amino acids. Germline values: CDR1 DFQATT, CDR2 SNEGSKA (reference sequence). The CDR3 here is CSATGRRPRLNEQYF. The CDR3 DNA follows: TGCAGTGCCACCGGGAGGCGGCCCCGCCTCAACGAGCAGTACTTC.

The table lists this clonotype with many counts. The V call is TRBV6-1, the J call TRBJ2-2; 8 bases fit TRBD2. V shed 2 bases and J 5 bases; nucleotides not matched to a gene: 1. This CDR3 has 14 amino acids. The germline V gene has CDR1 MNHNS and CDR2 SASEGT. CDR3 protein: CASSEPSGTGELFF. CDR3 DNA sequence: TGTGCCAGCAGTGAACCTAGCGGGACCGGGGAGCTGTTTTTT.

CDR3 DNA sequence: TGTGCCAGCAGACAGAGAACGCCTGTATTCGTCTACGAGCAGTACTTC. This translates into CASRQRTPVFVYEQYF. The V call is TRBV6-1, the J call TRBJ2-7; no firm D call. The V and J ends lost 6 bases and 3 bases respectively, with 21 bases between them. The CDR3 spans 16 residues. Germline CDR1 and CDR2: MNHNS and SASEGT.

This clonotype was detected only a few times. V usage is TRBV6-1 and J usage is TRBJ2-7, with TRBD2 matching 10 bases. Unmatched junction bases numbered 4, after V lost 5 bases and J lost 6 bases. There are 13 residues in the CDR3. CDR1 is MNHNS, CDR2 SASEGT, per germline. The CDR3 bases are TGTGCCAGCAGTACCACTAGCGGGACCGAGCAGTACTTC. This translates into CASSTTSGTEQYF.

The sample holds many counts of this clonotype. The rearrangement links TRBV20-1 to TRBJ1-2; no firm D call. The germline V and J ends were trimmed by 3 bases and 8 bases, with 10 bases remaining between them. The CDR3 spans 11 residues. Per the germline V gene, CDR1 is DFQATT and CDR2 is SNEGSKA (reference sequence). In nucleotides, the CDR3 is TGCAGTGCTAGTCGGCAGGCGGGCTACACCTTC. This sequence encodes CSASRQAGYTF.

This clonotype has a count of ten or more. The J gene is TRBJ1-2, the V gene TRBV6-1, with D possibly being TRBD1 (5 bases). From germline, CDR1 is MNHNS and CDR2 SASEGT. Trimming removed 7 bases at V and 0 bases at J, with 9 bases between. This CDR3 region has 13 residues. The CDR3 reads CASTGRANYGYTF. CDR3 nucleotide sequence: TGTGCCAGCACAGGCAGGGCTAACTATGGCTACACCTTC.

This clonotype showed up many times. This CDR3 is CASSLQGKQPQHF. The CDR3 DNA is TGTGCCAGCAGTTTACAGGGGAAACAGCCCCAGCATTTT. This chain uses TRBV27 with TRBJ1-5; TRBD1 might be the D (6 bases). CDR3 length: 13 residues. Deletions cut 2 bases from V and 7 bases from J, with 9 bases between. Germline V gene data show CDR1 as MNHEY and CDR2 as SMNVEV (reference sequence).

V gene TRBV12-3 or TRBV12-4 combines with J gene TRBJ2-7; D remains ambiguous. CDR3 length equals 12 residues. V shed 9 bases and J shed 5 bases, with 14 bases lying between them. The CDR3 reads CASSSRRHEQYF. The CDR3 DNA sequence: TGTGCCAGTTCCTCCCGCCGCCACGAGCAGTACTTC.

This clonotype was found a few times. The CDR3 DNA is TGTGCCAGCAGCTTATCTAAAGAGACCCAGTACTTC. It specifies CASSLSKETQYF. J is TRBJ2-5 and V is TRBV7-6; D is unclear. Trimming stripped 2 bases from V and 3 bases from J, with 4 bases between. CDR1 SGHVS and CDR2 FNYEAQ come from the germline V gene. The CDR3 contains 12 residues.